This T cell receptor (beta chain) was retrieved from a study of identifying expanded T cells in peripheral blood. TCRdb's copy holds only in-frame clones and misses some; the assay was immunoSEQ multiplex PCR. Of 75,000 to 95,000 clones detected, roughly 90% appear once; the ten largest clones hold 2.8%. The CDR3 consists of 15 residues. V trimming: 1 base; J trimming: 9 bases; junction bases outside the gene matches: 8. Germline CDR1 is LGHNA and CDR2 is YNFKEQ. The gene calls are TRBV4-2 and TRBJ2-1; 8 nucleotides agree with TRBD2. Sequencing used blood. The source of this sequence is a person between 18 and 70 years old in good health. As DNA, the CDR3 is TGTGCCAGCAGCCAAGTCAGCGGGGGAGCGAGTGAGCAGTTCTTC. Amino acids: CASSQVSGGASEQFF.